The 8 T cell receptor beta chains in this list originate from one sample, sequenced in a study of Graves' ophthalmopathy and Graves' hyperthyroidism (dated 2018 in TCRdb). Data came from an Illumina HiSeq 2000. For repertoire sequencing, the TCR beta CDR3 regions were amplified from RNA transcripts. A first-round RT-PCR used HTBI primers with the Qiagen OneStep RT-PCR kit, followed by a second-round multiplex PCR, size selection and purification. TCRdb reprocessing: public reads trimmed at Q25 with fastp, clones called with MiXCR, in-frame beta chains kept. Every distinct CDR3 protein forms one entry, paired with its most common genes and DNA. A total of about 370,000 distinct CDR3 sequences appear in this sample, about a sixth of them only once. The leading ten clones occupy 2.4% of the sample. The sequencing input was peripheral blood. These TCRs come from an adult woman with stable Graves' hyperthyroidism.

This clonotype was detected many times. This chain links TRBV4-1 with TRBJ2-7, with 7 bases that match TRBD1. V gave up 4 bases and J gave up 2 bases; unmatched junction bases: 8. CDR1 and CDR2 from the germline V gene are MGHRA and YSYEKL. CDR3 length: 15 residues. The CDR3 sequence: CASSLNRGPAYEQYF. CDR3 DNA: TGCGCCAGCAGCCTGAACAGGGGCCCTGCCTACGAGCAGTACTTC.

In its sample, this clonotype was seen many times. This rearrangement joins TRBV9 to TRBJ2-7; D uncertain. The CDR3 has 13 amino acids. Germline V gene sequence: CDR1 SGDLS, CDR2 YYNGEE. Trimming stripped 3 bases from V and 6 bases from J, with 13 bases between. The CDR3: CASSGGIRAEQYF. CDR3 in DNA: TGTGCCAGCAGCGGGGGAATTCGGGCCGAGCAGTACTTC.

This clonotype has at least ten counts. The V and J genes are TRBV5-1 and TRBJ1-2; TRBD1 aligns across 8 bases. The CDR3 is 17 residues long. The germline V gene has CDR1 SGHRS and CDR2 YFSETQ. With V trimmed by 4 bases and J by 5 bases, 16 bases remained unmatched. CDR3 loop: CASSPEFGQGGQYGYTF. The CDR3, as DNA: TGCGCCAGCAGCCCCGAATTCGGACAGGGAGGCCAATATGGCTACACCTTC.

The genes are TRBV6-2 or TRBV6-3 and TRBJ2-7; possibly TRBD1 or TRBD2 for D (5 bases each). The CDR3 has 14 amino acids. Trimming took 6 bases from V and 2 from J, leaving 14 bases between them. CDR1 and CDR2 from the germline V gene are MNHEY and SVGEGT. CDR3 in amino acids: CASRGEYMAYEQYF. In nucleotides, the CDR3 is TGTGCCAGCAGGGGGGAGTACATGGCCTACGAGCAGTACTTC.

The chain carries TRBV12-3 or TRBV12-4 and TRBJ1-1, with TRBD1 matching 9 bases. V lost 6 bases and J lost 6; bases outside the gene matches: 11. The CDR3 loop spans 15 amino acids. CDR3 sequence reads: CASRPHGQGFSEAFF. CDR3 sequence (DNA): TGTGCCAGCAGACCCCACGGACAGGGGTTTTCTGAAGCTTTCTTT.

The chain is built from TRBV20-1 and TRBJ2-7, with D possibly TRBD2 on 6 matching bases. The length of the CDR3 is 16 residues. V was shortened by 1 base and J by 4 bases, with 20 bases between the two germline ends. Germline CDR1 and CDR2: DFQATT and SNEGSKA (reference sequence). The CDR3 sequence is CSARAPPGTARYEQYF. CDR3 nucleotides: TGCAGTGCTAGAGCCCCACCCGGGACTGCCAGGTACGAGCAGTACTTC.

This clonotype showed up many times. The CDR3 region is CAISEDSAPAATEAFF. The CDR3 bases are TGTGCCATCAGTGAAGATTCCGCGCCCGCCGCCACTGAAGCTTTCTTT. This chain connects TRBV10-3 to TRBJ1-1; the D is unclear. Germline CDR1 and CDR2: ENHRY and SYGVKD. This CDR3 comprises 16 residues. Trimming pared 3 bases from V and 4 bases from J, leaving 18 bases between.

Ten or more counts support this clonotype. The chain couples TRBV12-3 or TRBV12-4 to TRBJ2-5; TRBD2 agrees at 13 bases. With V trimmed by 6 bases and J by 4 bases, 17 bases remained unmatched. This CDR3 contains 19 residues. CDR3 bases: TGTGCCAGCAGCCGACAGGCGCCCGGACTAGCGGGAGCAGCAGAGACCCAGTACTTC. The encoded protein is CASSRQAPGLAGAAETQYF.